This record concerns one T cell receptor beta chain sequence. Its antigen is unknown. Generated by immunoSEQ multiplex PCR, the TCRdb table keeps only in-frame clones and is missing some. In the table there are about 85,000 clones, roughly 89% of which are singletons. This sample is part of a study of a mutant IDH1 vaccine in newly diagnosed glioma. Study in general: First vaccine doses came 4-6 weeks after radiotherapy alone, or with temozolomide cycles. Previous care, which was radiotherapy, temozolomide, or both, most often involved both.

Stated time point: week 47, end of study. Each dose delivered 300 ug of mutant IDH1 20-mer peptide subcutaneously with imiquimod. The CDR3 is made up of 15 amino acids. Germline V gene lookup returns CDR1 SGHTA and CDR2 FQGNSA. V dropped 5 bases and J dropped 5; count of bases not matched to a gene: 10. V gene TRBV7-2 combines with J gene TRBJ2-7, with 9 positions matching TRBD2. This sample comprised PBMCs, obtained from a glioma patient whose treatment included an IDH1 peptide vaccine. This clonotype was sampled from a woman in her fifties or sixties with glioma. The CDR3: CASSLLAGGPNEQYF. The CDR3 coding sequence is TGTGCCAGCAGCCTCCTCGCGGGAGGGCCAAACGAGCAGTACTTC.